The present T cell receptor beta chain was sequenced within a study of pediatric ulcerative colitis. Sequencing was at survey level. Samples were sequenced at Survey level, maximum 500,000 reads. Generated by immunoSEQ multiplex PCR, the TCRdb table keeps only in-frame clones and is missing some. The table includes 15,000 to 20,000 clones, roughly 70% detected once. The rectum was sampled with one to two pinch biopsies at colonoscopy. This clone turned up a few times. The source of this sequence is a girl between 10 and 17 years old with moderate ulcerative colitis. Input material: gut tissue.

The CDR3 coding sequence is TGTGCCAGCACCTCCGGGACAGCCAACTATGGCTACACCTTC. Translating it yields CASTSGTANYGYTF. The chain employs TRBV5-6 and TRBJ1-2, with 7 nucleotides matching TRBD1. V lost 6 bases to trimming and J lost 2 bases; unmatched junction nucleotides: 7. Germline lookup yields CDR1 SGHDT and CDR2 YYEEEE. The CDR3 length is 14 residues.